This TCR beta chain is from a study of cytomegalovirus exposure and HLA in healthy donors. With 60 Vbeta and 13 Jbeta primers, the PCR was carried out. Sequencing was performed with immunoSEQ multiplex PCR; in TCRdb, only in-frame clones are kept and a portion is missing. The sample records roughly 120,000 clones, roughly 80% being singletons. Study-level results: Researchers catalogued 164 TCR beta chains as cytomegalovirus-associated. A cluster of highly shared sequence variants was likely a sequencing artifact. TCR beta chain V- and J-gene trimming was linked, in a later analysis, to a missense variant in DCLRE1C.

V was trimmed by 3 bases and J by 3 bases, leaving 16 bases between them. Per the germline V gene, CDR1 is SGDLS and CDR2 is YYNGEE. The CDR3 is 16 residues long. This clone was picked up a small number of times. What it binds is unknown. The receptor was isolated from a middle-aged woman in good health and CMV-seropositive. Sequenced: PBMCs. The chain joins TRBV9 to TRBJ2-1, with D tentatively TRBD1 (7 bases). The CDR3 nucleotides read TGTGCCAGCAGCGCCTTGGAGGGACAGCTCTACAATGAGCAGTTCTTC. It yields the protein CASSALEGQLYNEQFF.